This T cell receptor (beta chain) was documented in a study of blood T cell repertoires in COVID-19. Clones were sequenced by immunoSEQ multiplex PCR, and TCRdb holds only the in-frame ones, with some missing. The data contain tens of thousands of clones, about 90% of them singletons. This CDR3 has 13 residues. Trimming took off 2 bases at V and 0 bases at J, with 8 bases between the two ends. Germline lookup yields CDR1 SQVTM and CDR2 ANQGSEA. In its sample, this clone was seen a few times. The source of this sequence is a woman in her forties or fifties in a cohort sampled during active COVID-19. The gene calls are TRBV29-1 and TRBJ2-7, with D tentatively TRBD1 (6 bases). The sample comprised peripheral blood. The CDR3 bases are TGCAGCGTTGAACAGGGGAACTCCTACGAGCAGTACTTC. It translates to CSVEQGNSYEQYF.